Given below is one T cell receptor beta chain in context. This sample is drawn from a study of blood T cell repertoires in COVID-19. Clones were read by immunoSEQ multiplex PCR, and TCRdb kept only the in-frame ones, dropping some. This sample has roughly 200,000 clones; about four fifths occur once, and the top ten carry roughly 9.4%. Germline V gene lookup returns CDR1 SGHRS and CDR2 YFSETQ. The CDR3 runs to 15 residues. Deletions cut 0 bases from V and 4 bases from J, with 11 bases between. The receptor was isolated from a man aged 35-49 years with active or convalescent COVID-19. The V call is TRBV5-1, the J call TRBJ1-3; D is unclear. Sequenced sample: peripheral blood. CDR3 protein: CASSLAAASGNTIYF. CDR3 nucleotides: TGCGCCAGCAGCTTGGCGGCGGCCTCCGGAAACACCATATATTTT.